The 28 T cell receptor beta chains in this list originate from one sample, sequenced in a study of beta chain features in type 1 diabetes. Whole-study findings and limits: For Type 1 diabetes patients, all four CD4+ subsets carried TCRB CDR3s that were moderately but significantly shorter.

Sequenced material consisted of expressed TCRB transcripts (all of the isolated RNA was reverse transcribed). This table comes from immunoSEQ multiplex PCR, and its TCRdb copy is limited to in-frame clones, with some not included. The data hold over 300,000 clones, with roughly a tenth observed a single time. Antigens for these TCRs are unknown. Sequencing used central memory CD4+ T cells from blood. The origin of the receptors is a young man with type 1 diabetes.

In its sample, this clone was seen a few times. The gene calls are TRBV23-1 and TRBJ2-5, with TRBD1 matching 7 bases. TRBV23-1 is an open reading frame whose function is uncertain. The CDR3 length is 15 residues. Trimming at V came to 0 bases and at J to 1 base, leaving 2 bases not matched to a gene. DNA for the CDR3: TGCGCCAGCAGTCAATCGTACAGGGGCCAAGAGACCCAGTACTTC. Translated, it gives CASSQSYRGQETQYF.

As for this clone: A junction boundary mismatches the germline segment, possibly from a read error. The chain joins TRBV7-7 to TRBJ2-5, with D hard to call. CDR3 length: 15 residues. Germline V CDR1 and CDR2: SSHAT, FNYEAQ (reference sequence). The CDR3 protein is CASSLSPTPLETQYF. CDR3 DNA: TGTGCTAGCAGCTTAAGTCCCACGCCTCTTGAGACCCAGTACTTC.

The chain recombines TRBV2 with TRBJ2-5, with D perhaps TRBD2 (5 bases). Germline assignment: CDR1 SNHLY and CDR2 FYNNEI. The CDR3 consists of 12 residues. The V end lost 5 bases, the J end lost 4 bases, and 8 bases lay between the germline ends. CDR3 in amino acids: CASSPSGETQYF. The CDR3 region has the DNA TGTGCCAGCAGTCCCAGCGGAGAGACCCAGTACTTC.

The rearrangement uses TRBV18 and TRBJ2-2; 7 nucleotides line up with TRBD1. This CDR3 has 14 amino acids. The germline V gene has CDR1 KGHSH and CDR2 LQKENI. Trimming cost V 3 bases and J 6 bases; bases outside gene matches: 4. CDR3 coding DNA: TGTGCCAGCTCACCGGACAGGCTGGCCGGGGAGCTGTTTTTT. Translating it yields CASSPDRLAGELFF.

This clone appeared a few times. The chain uses TRBV9 and TRBJ1-5; 9 nucleotides line up with TRBD1. Per the germline V gene, CDR1 is SGDLS and CDR2 is YYNGEE. The V gene end was trimmed by 4 bases and the J gene end by 1 base; junction bases not matched to a gene: 3. The CDR3 totals 15 residues. CDR3 loop: CASSPGTGSNQPQHF. The DNA for the CDR3 is TGTGCCAGCAGCCCCGGGACAGGGAGCAATCAGCCCCAGCATTTT.

This clone was counted between two and nine times. This chain connects TRBV27 to TRBJ2-7; 8 bases are shared with TRBD2. CDR1 and CDR2 from the germline V gene are MNHEY and SMNVEV (reference sequence). The CDR3 loop spans 15 amino acids. V lost 5 bases, J lost 7 bases, and 13 bases stayed unmatched. The CDR3 DNA is TGTGCCAGCAGTCCCCCGGGGGGGCGGTCGAAAGAGCAGTACTTC. Translation: CASSPPGGRSKEQYF.

Only a few counts were recorded for this clone. The chain is built from TRBV7-2 and TRBJ2-7; TRBD2 agrees at 10 bases. CDR1 is SGHTA and CDR2 is FQGNSA in the germline V gene. V lost 0 bases and J lost 2; bases outside the gene matches: 7. The CDR3 runs 17 residues. CDR3 region: CASSLAASGGPAYEQYF. CDR3 DNA sequence: TGTGCCAGCAGCTTAGCGGCTAGCGGGGGACCCGCCTACGAGCAGTACTTC.

The rearrangement links TRBV10-3 to TRBJ2-7, with TRBD2 identical over 8 bases. Germline V CDR1 and CDR2: ENHRY, SYGVKD. After removal of 2 bases from V and 3 bases from J, the junction contained 3 bases not matched to a gene. The CDR3 loop spans 14 amino acids. As DNA, the CDR3 is TGTGCCATCAGTGAGCAGGCGGGGGGCTACGAGCAGTACTTC. Translating it yields CAISEQAGGYEQYF.

The J gene is TRBJ1-2, the V gene TRBV6-6; D unresolved. Germline values: CDR1 MNHNY, CDR2 SVGAGI (reference sequence). This CDR3 comprises 14 residues. With 6 bases removed from V and 4 bases from J, the gap between germline ends came to 15 bases. CDR3 residues: CASSRGPGSYGYTF. The CDR3 DNA is TGTGCCAGCAGCCGCGGGCCCGGGAGCTATGGCTACACCTTC.

The rearrangement links TRBV11-3 to TRBJ2-3; tentatively, D is TRBD1 (6 bases). CDR3 length equals 14 residues. Germline V gives CDR1 SGHNT, CDR2 YENEEA. V shed 3 bases and J shed 4 bases, with 11 bases lying between them. CDR3 coding DNA: TGTGCCAGCAGCTTGGGGGCCAACGCAGATACGCAGTATTTT. It is translated as CASSLGANADTQYF.

This clone has just a few counts. The sample has other DNA sequences that encode this CDR3 too. This chain joins TRBV7-2 and TRBJ2-5; 9 bases align to TRBD2. V shed 3 bases, J shed 3 bases, and the junction held 2 bases outside the gene matches. The CDR3 runs 14 residues. The V gene's germline CDR1 is SGHTA and CDR2 FQGNSA. The CDR3 DNA is TGTGCCAGCAGCTTGGCTAGCGGGGAAGAGACCCAGTACTTC. This gives the protein CASSLASGEETQYF.

The CDR3 protein is CASSEGPLRAFF. CDR3 nucleotide sequence: TGTGCCAGCAGTGAAGGACCGCTAAGAGCTTTCTTT. The chain has TRBV25-1 and TRBJ1-1; D unresolved. The CDR3 runs 12 residues. The V gene's germline CDR1 is MGHDK and CDR2 SYGVNS. V dropped 2 bases and J dropped 10 bases, with 11 bases sitting between them.

This clone was seen at least ten times. The V and J genes are TRBV7-9 and TRBJ2-1; D perhaps matches TRBD1 (5 bases). This CDR3 has 15 residues. V lost 4 bases and J 3 bases, leaving 13 bases between the germline ends. Germline V gene data show CDR1 as SEHNR and CDR2 as FQNEAQ (reference sequence). CDR3 DNA: TGTGCCAGCAGCTCCGACAGCGATCACTACAATGAGCAGTTCTTC. Translation gives CASSSDSDHYNEQFF.

The J gene is TRBJ2-5, the V gene TRBV2; 7 bases align to TRBD1. The length of the CDR3 is 15 residues. The germline gives CDR1 SNHLY, CDR2 FYNNEI. V was pared by 2 bases and J by 4 bases, with 7 bases of the junction left unmatched. CDR3 DNA sequence: TGTGCCAGCAGTGAAAGGGGGACAGTAATAGAGACCCAGTACTTC. Translated: CASSERGTVIETQYF. The variable domain in full, with the rest retrieved from reference TRBV2 and TRBJ2-5, is EPEVTQTPSHQVTQMGQEVILRCVPISNHLYFYWYRQILGQKVEFLVSFYNNEISEKSEIFDDQFSVERPDGSNFTLKIRSTKLEDSAMYFCASSERGTVIETQYFGPGTRLLVL.

The chain employs TRBV7-9 and TRBJ1-2; D gene uncertain. Germline V gives CDR1 SEHNR, CDR2 FQNEAQ (reference sequence). V lost 5 bases to trimming and J lost 2 bases, with 12 bases between them. This CDR3 is 14 amino acids long. DNA of the CDR3: TGTGCCAGCAGCACATATGGACCAAACTATGGCTACACCTTC. Translation: CASSTYGPNYGYTF.

The table lists this clone with many counts. The V and J genes are TRBV7-2 and TRBJ2-3; TRBD2 matches 7 bases. The CDR3 length is 13 residues. With V trimmed by 7 bases and J by 9 bases, 10 bases remained unmatched. Germline V CDR1 and CDR2: SGHTA, FQGNSA. For the CDR3, the DNA is TGTGCCAGCACTTTGACGGGGCGGGGGACGCAGTATTTT. This gives the protein CASTLTGRGTQYF. Full variable domain (remainder filled in from reference TRBV7-2 and TRBJ2-3): GAGVSQSPSNKVTEKGKDVELRCDPISGHTALYWYRQSLGQGLEFLIYFQGNSAPDKSGLPSDRFSAERTGGSVSTLTIQRTQQEDSAVYLCASTLTGRGTQYFGPGTRLTVL.

The chain couples TRBV28 to TRBJ2-7, with D tentatively TRBD1 (6 bases). Deletions cut 10 bases from V and 4 bases from J, with 23 bases between. Germline CDR1 reads MDHEN; CDR2 reads SYDVKM. CDR3 length: 15 residues. The CDR3 loop reads CATGAPAGVGYEQYF. Written as DNA, the CDR3 is TGTGCCACCGGTGCGCCCGCAGGGGTAGGGTACGAGCAGTACTTC. The full variable domain, rest sourced from reference TRBV28 and TRBJ2-7, is DVKVTQSSRYLVKRTGEKVFLECVQDMDHENMFWYRQDPGLGLRLIYFSYDVKMKEKGDIPEGYSVSREKKERFSLILESASTNQTSMYLCATGAPAGVGYEQYFGPGTRLTVT.

This chain joins TRBV28 and TRBJ2-7, with TRBD2 matching 9 bases. J gave up 6 bases and V 8 bases, and 11 bases lay outside the gene matches. The CDR3 has 14 residues. From germline, CDR1 is MDHEN and CDR2 SYDVKM. The CDR3 protein is CASVAGGQPAEQYF. The CDR3 DNA reads TGTGCCAGCGTGGCGGGGGGGCAACCCGCCGAGCAGTACTTC.

The J gene is TRBJ1-2, the V gene TRBV2; the D is unclear. In germline, CDR1 is SNHLY, CDR2 FYNNEI. The CDR3 covers 13 residues. V was clipped by 3 bases and J by 8 bases, with 13 bases between them. DNA for the CDR3: TGTGCCAGCAGTGAGGAGGTACAATTCGGCTACACCTTC. Translating gives CASSEEVQFGYTF.

This chain joins TRBV11-2 and TRBJ1-2; the D gene is possibly TRBD1 (5 bases). The CDR3 is 13 amino acids. The germline CDR1 and CDR2 sequences are SGHAT and FQNNGV. The germline V and J ends were trimmed by 1 base and 4 bases, with 7 bases remaining between them. Written as DNA, the CDR3 is TGTGCCAGCAGCTTAGTTGACAGCTATGGCTACACCTTC. Translation gives CASSLVDSYGYTF.

This chain uses TRBV7-2 with TRBJ1-1; D is possibly TRBD1 (5 bases). The CDR3 has 14 amino acids. Germline V gives CDR1 SGHTA, CDR2 FQGNSA. V lost 7 bases and J lost 0, with 12 bases in between. CDR3 DNA: TGTGCCAGCAAGGGGAGACTGGTGAACACTGAAGCTTTCTTT. It encodes CASKGRLVNTEAFF.

This clone was counted only a few times. Other DNA sequences in this sample translate to the same CDR3. J is TRBJ2-1 and V is TRBV27, with D perhaps TRBD1 (6 bases). V dropped 2 bases and J dropped 6 bases, with 14 bases sitting between them. CDR1 and CDR2 from the germline V gene are MNHEY and SMNVEV (reference sequence). This CDR3 has 15 residues. The CDR3 reads CASSLKGTPGNEQFF. The CDR3 nucleotides read TGTGCCAGCAGTTTAAAGGGGACACCCGGCAATGAGCAGTTCTTC.

This clone turned up a few times. The chain is built from TRBV5-6 and TRBJ2-3, with D hard to call. The V and J ends lost 2 bases and 3 bases respectively, with 4 bases between them. Germline assignment: CDR1 SGHDT and CDR2 YYEEEE. CDR3 size: 12 residues. In nucleotides, the CDR3 is TGTGCCAGCAGCTTCTTTACAGATACGCAGTATTTT. It translates to CASSFFTDTQYF.

This clone was counted between two and nine times. The rearrangement links TRBV6-5 to TRBJ2-3; TRBD1 might be the D (6 bases). CDR3 size: 14 residues. Germline V gene sequence: CDR1 MNHEY, CDR2 SVGAGI. V dropped 6 bases and J dropped 5 bases, with 15 bases sitting between them. This CDR3 reads CASSRQGLGDTQYF. The CDR3 DNA reads as TGTGCCAGCAGCCGTCAGGGGCTGGGAGATACGCAGTATTTT.

This clone was counted between two and nine times. This sequence joins TRBV6-5 and TRBJ2-7; 10 bases align to TRBD1. CDR3 size: 13 residues. With V trimmed by 6 bases and J by 6 bases, 5 bases remained unmatched. Germline V gene lookup returns CDR1 MNHEY and CDR2 SVGAGI. CDR3 DNA: TGTGCCAGCAGCCCCGGGACAGGGGTCGAGCAGTACTTC. Its protein product is CASSPGTGVEQYF.

The gene calls are TRBV2 and TRBJ2-5; D unclear. Germline V CDR1 and CDR2: SNHLY, FYNNEI. Trimming shortened V by 7 bases and J by 7 bases, and 16 bases separated the two germline ends. This CDR3 region has 13 residues. The DNA for the CDR3 is TGTGCCAGCACCATCGACTTAAGAGGGACCCAGTACTTC. Its translation is CASTIDLRGTQYF.

The chain employs TRBV2 and TRBJ2-5; 8 bases line up with TRBD1. V lost 6 bases to trimming and J lost 2 bases; unmatched junction nucleotides: 8. The CDR3 is made up of 15 amino acids. The germline V gene encodes CDR1 SNHLY and CDR2 FYNNEI. The CDR3: CASRDTTGAQETQYF. The CDR3 DNA reads as TGTGCCAGCAGAGATACGACAGGGGCGCAAGAGACCCAGTACTTC. Variable domain in full (rest from reference TRBV2 and TRBJ2-5): EPEVTQTPSHQVTQMGQEVILRCVPISNHLYFYWYRQILGQKVEFLVSFYNNEISEKSEIFDDQFSVERPDGSNFTLKIRSTKLEDSAMYFCASRDTTGAQETQYFGPGTRLLVL.

This clone was counted only a few times. This sequence joins TRBV21-1 and TRBJ2-3; the table names TRBD1, a call not compared with the DNA. TRBV21-1 is labeled a pseudogene. The CDR3 totals 21 residues. The CDR3 nucleotides are TGTGCCAGCAGCATTCGAGGAGGGGGCGAACGGGAGACTTTTTGTACAGATACGCAGTATTTT. Translating gives CASSIRGGGERETFCTDTQYF.